The T cell receptor (beta chain) under discussion was sequenced for a study of T cells in women clearing cervical HPV infection. Study information: Control women cleared a single incident HPV16 infection within 12 months. Blood came at first lesion visit for cases, post-clearance for controls.

This CDR3 is 13 amino acids long. Germline V CDR1 and CDR2: SNHLY, FYNNEI. The protocol was immunoSEQ multiplex PCR, while the TCRdb copy is restricted to in-frame clones and leaves out a portion. The sample holds 35,000 to 45,000 clones. Study-level points and caveats: CIN3+ cases had significantly higher TCR repertoire richness than controls, but evenness did not differ.

As concerns this clone: Its antigen is not known. The read ends 3 residues early relative to the CDR3; the germline J gene fills the gap.

All donors had a single incident cervical HPV16 infection, not prevalent. The chain has TRBV2 and TRBJ1-2, with D hard to call. Specimen: blood buffy coat. This TCR came from a woman between 18 and 70 years old with a cervical HPV16 infection that either progressed to CIN3+ or cleared (not recorded which). The sequenced part of the CDR3 DNA is TGTGCCAGCGCTCCGGGTGTCTCCTACGAC. Translating gives CASAPGVSYD. In full, the CDR3 is CASAPGVSYDYTF.